This T cell receptor beta chain was retrieved from a study of blood T cell repertoires in COVID-19. CDR1 is SGHDT, CDR2 YYEEEE, per germline. With 1 base removed from V and 0 bases from J, the gap between germline ends came to 4 bases. This CDR3 is 14 amino acids long. Per the original data handling: Reference gene primer amplification yielded estimated nucleated cell counts. Profiling relied on immunoSEQ multiplex PCR, and the TCRdb table lists in-frame clones only, not all of them. V, J and clone size were drawn from that table, and D and trimming were deduced from the DNA. The repertoire consists of some 500,000 clones, with about 89% occurring once and the leading ten covering about 8.2%.

Specimen: peripheral blood. This TCR was sampled from a woman aged 45-59 years with COVID-19, enrolled during active disease. V is TRBV5-6 and J is TRBJ2-2; D remains unclear. The CDR3 nucleotides read TGTGCCAGCAGCTTGCAGGCGAACACCGGGGAGCTGTTTTTT. It encodes CASSLQANTGELFF.